The rows below give T cell receptor beta chains drawn from one sample of a study of blood T cell repertoires in COVID-19. Data came from immunoSEQ multiplex PCR; TCRdb stores just in-frame clones and leaves some out. The sample includes more than 200,000 clones, 85% to 90% of them seen just once. The sequenced sample consisted of peripheral blood. The source of these receptors is an older woman with COVID-19, enrolled during active disease. Each CDR3 is given without its conserved first and last residue.

V gene: TRBV19; J gene: TRBJ1-5; CDR3 protein: ASRRTGQPQH
V gene: TRBV10-2; J gene: TRBJ2-5; CDR3 protein: ASRQGRETQY
V gene: TRBV5-1; J gene: TRBJ2-2; CDR3 protein: ASSSIAGGGGTGELF
V gene: TRBV13; J gene: TRBJ2-7; CDR3 protein: ASRATSGNSYEQY
V gene: TRBV6-1; J gene: TRBJ2-1; CDR3 protein: ASSEDAGPYNEQF
V gene: TRBV10-1; J gene: TRBJ2-7; CDR3 protein: AKKRVAGAYEQY
V gene: TRBV19; J gene: TRBJ2-2; CDR3 protein: ASSILPSGRAAGELF
V gene: TRBV19; J gene: TRBJ2-3; CDR3 protein: ASGHGDTQY
V gene: TRBV7-8; J gene: TRBJ2-7; CDR3 protein: ASSLHPQAGSYEQY
V gene: TRBV10-1; J gene: TRBJ2-3; CDR3 protein: ASSLAGEGTDTQY
V gene: TRBV6-5; J gene: TRBJ2-7; CDR3 protein: ASSSGRGILYEQY
V gene: TRBV5-1; J gene: TRBJ2-3; CDR3 protein: ASSLNLGTSGRVSTDTQY
V gene: TRBV6-5; J gene: TRBJ1-5; CDR3 protein: ASSYGGGGYQPQH
V gene: TRBV24-1; J gene: TRBJ2-1; CDR3 protein: ATSPSPPGDYNEQF
V gene: TRBV14; J gene: TRBJ2-7; CDR3 protein: ASSQEVRTSGIYEQY
V gene: TRBV2; J gene: TRBJ1-1; CDR3 protein: ASSGRLTGNTEAF
V gene: TRBV9; J gene: TRBJ2-5; CDR3 protein: ASSQGTGGWETQY
V gene: TRBV4-2; J gene: TRBJ2-5; CDR3 protein: ASSQEPSSETQY
V gene: TRBV5-1; J gene: TRBJ2-1; CDR3 protein: ASQREGTGNEQF
V gene: TRBV15; J gene: TRBJ2-2; CDR3 protein: ATSRVGLQNTGELF
V gene: TRBV19; J gene: TRBJ1-5; CDR3 protein: ASSIIGGGNQPQH
V gene: TRBV9; J gene: TRBJ1-1; CDR3 protein: ASSVEGQLNTEAF
V gene: TRBV10-3; J gene: TRBJ1-6; CDR3 protein: AISDSGTGGNSPLH
V gene: TRBV19; J gene: TRBJ2-7; CDR3 protein: ASSIDLTAYEQY
V gene: TRBV5-6; J gene: TRBJ1-2; CDR3 protein: ASSFLSQVSGYT
V gene: TRBV3-1/TRBV3-2; J gene: TRBJ2-5; CDR3 protein: ASSQGGPLETQY
V gene: TRBV6-1; J gene: TRBJ2-4; CDR3 protein: ASSEGLAGRWD
V gene: TRBV11-2; J gene: TRBJ1-2; CDR3 protein: ASSLGRGRGYKDYGYT
V gene: TRBV15; J gene: TRBJ2-7; CDR3 protein: ATSRDSGGLYEQY
V gene: TRBV5-4; J gene: TRBJ2-1; CDR3 protein: ASSSGLAGGPRYNEQF
V gene: TRBV21-1; J gene: TRBJ2-3; CDR3 protein: ASSKEGQGRGTDTQY
V gene: TRBV4-3; J gene: TRBJ2-1; CDR3 protein: ASSQDRLSSYNEQF
V gene: TRBV3-1/TRBV3-2; J gene: TRBJ2-1; CDR3 protein: ASSPAAAPSYNEQF
V gene: TRBV29-1; J gene: TRBJ1-1; CDR3 protein: SVGLAGRGDTEAF
V gene: TRBV4-1; J gene: TRBJ2-7; CDR3 protein: ASSQAPLQGTIRGQY
V gene: TRBV5-1; J gene: TRBJ1-1; CDR3 protein: ASSLGTVNTEAF
V gene: TRBV2; J gene: TRBJ2-1; CDR3 protein: ASSAPRAEQF
V gene: TRBV10-2; J gene: TRBJ2-3; CDR3 protein: ARSTASTDTQY
V gene: TRBV19; J gene: TRBJ2-2; CDR3 protein: ASRQGPNTGELF
V gene: TRBV23-1; J gene: TRBJ1-1; CDR3 protein: ASSQPGQGNRNTEAF
V gene: TRBV27; J gene: TRBJ1-3; CDR3 protein: ASSSQGMGNTIY
V gene: TRBV19; J gene: TRBJ2-7; CDR3 protein: AWRPSYEQY
V gene: TRBV4-1; J gene: TRBJ1-4; CDR3 protein: ASSQPIKAGRNEKLF